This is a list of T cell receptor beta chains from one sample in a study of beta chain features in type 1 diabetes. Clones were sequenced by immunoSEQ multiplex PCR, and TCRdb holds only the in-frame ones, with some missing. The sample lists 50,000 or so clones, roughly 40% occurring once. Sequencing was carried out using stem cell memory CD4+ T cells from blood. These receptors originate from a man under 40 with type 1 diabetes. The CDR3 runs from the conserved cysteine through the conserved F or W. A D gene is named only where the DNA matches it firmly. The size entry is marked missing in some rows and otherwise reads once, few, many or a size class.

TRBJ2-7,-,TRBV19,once,CASSMGPGLFYEQYF,TGTGCCAGTAGTATGGGTCCGGGACTCTTCTACGAGCAGTACTTC
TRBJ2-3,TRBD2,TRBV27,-,CASRPAGADTQYF,TGTGCCAGCAGGCCCGCGGGGGCAGATACGCAGTATTTT
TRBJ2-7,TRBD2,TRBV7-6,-,CASSFGGVYEQYF,TGTGCCAGCAGCTTCGGGGGGGTCTACGAGCAGTACTTC
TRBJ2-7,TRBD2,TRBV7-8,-,CASSLASYWGRETYEQYF,TGTGCCAGCAGCTTAGCCTCGTATTGGGGGAGGGAAACCTACGAGCAGTACTTC
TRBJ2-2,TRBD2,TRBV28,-,CASWTSSNGGELFF,TGTGCCAGCTGGACTAGCTCTAACGGCGGGGAGCTGTTTTTT
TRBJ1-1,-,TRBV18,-,CASSDNVGRRTEAFF,TGTGCCAGCTCGGATAACGTGGGGCGTCGCACTGAAGCTTTCTTT
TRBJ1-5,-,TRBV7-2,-,CASSLETESNQPQHF,TGTGCCAGCAGCTTAGAAACAGAAAGCAATCAGCCCCAGCATTTT
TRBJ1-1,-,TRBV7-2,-,CASRLGQNTEAFF,TGTGCCAGCAGATTGGGACAGAACACTGAAGCTTTCTTT
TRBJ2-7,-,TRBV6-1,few,CASSERGGAYEQYF,TGTGCCAGCAGTGAAAGGGGAGGAGCCTACGAGCAGTACTTC
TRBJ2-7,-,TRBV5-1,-,CASSLATKYEQYF,TGCGCCAGCAGCTTGGCGACAAAATACGAGCAGTACTTC
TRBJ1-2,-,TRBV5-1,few,CASSLTTGYGYTF,TGCGCCAGCAGCTTGACTACAGGGTATGGCTACACCTTC
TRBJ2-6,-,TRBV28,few,CASSLPQGLMGANVLTF,TGTGCCAGCAGTTTACCCCAGGGGCTCATGGGGGCCAACGTCCTGACTTTC
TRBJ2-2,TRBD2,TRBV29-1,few,CSVSGANTGELFF,TGCAGCGTTAGCGGGGCGAACACCGGGGAGCTGTTTTTT
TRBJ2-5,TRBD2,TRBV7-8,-,CASRSLAGPGETQYF,TGTGCCAGCAGAAGCCTAGCGGGACCGGGCGAGACCCAGTACTTC
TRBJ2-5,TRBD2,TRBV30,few,CAWSRASGTLQYF,TGTGCCTGGAGCCGGGCTAGCGGGACTTTACAGTACTTC
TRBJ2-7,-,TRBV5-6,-,CASSLARRDEQYF,TGTGCCAGCAGCTTGGCCAGGCGGGACGAGCAGTACTTC
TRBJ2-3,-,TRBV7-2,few,CASSLAGGGGGDTQYF,TGTGCCAGCAGCTTAGCGGGGGGCGGGGGAGGAGATACGCAGTATTTT